Listed below are T cell receptor beta chains from one sample, sequenced in a study of shared clonotypes between healthy human individuals. Profiled with immunoSEQ multiplex PCR; TCRdb holds only in-frame clones, not every one. This sample yields around 620,000 clones, of which 90% to 95% are seen a single time; about 0.11% belongs to the top ten. Sequenced input: naive CD8+ T cells sorted from blood. The receptor set was obtained from a woman aged 25 to 39 in good health. CDR3s include the opening cysteine and the closing phenylalanine or tryptophan. A D gene is named only where the DNA matches it firmly. Not every row has a clone size; where given, it reads once, few, many or a size class.

clone_size: .
v_call: TRBV9
d_call: TRBD2
j_call: TRBJ2-7
cdr3_nt: TGTGCCAGCAGCGCATATACTAGCGGGGCCCTCTACGAGCAGTACTTC
cdr3_aa: CASSAYTSGALYEQYF

clone_size: .
v_call: TRBV19
d_call: .
j_call: TRBJ1-5
cdr3_nt: TGTGCCAGTAAGGAGGGTCAGGGCAATCAGCCCCAGCATTTT
cdr3_aa: CASKEGQGNQPQHF

clone_size: .
v_call: TRBV27
d_call: .
j_call: TRBJ2-1
cdr3_nt: TGTGCCAGCAGAACTAGCTTTGAGCAGTTCTTC
cdr3_aa: CASRTSFEQFF

clone_size: .
v_call: TRBV27
d_call: TRBD1
j_call: TRBJ1-6
cdr3_nt: TGTGCCAGCAGTTTACAGGGACAGGGATTGTCACCCCTCCACTTT
cdr3_aa: CASSLQGQGLSPLHF

clone_size: .
v_call: TRBV28
d_call: .
j_call: TRBJ2-1
cdr3_nt: TGTGCCAGCAGTTTACCGCTTAGTGAGCAGTTCTTC
cdr3_aa: CASSLPLSEQFF

clone_size: .
v_call: TRBV9
d_call: .
j_call: TRBJ2-2
cdr3_nt: TGTGCCAGCAGCTCCGGTCTTAACACCGGGGAGCTGTTTTTT
cdr3_aa: CASSSGLNTGELFF

clone_size: .
v_call: TRBV7-9
d_call: TRBD1
j_call: TRBJ1-2
cdr3_nt: TGTGCCAGCAGCTTAGACGGGGGACAGGTTTATGGCTACACCTTC
cdr3_aa: CASSLDGGQVYGYTF

clone_size: .
v_call: TRBV28
d_call: .
j_call: TRBJ2-1
cdr3_nt: TGTGCCAGCAGTTTAGCTGCCTACAATGAGCAGTTCTTC
cdr3_aa: CASSLAAYNEQFF

clone_size: .
v_call: TRBV18
d_call: TRBD1
j_call: TRBJ2-4
cdr3_nt: TGTGCCAGCTCACTCGGGACAGGGACCGAAAACATTCAGTACTTC
cdr3_aa: CASSLGTGTENIQYF

clone_size: .
v_call: TRBV7-2
d_call: .
j_call: TRBJ2-7
cdr3_nt: TGTGCCAGCAGCCCCGGTTCATCCTCCTCCTACGAGCAGTACTTC
cdr3_aa: CASSPGSSSSYEQYF

clone_size: .
v_call: TRBV7-2
d_call: .
j_call: TRBJ2-7
cdr3_nt: TGTGCCAGCAGCTTAGGGCCGGACGCCTACGAGCAGTACTTC
cdr3_aa: CASSLGPDAYEQYF

clone_size: .
v_call: TRBV9
d_call: .
j_call: TRBJ1-4
cdr3_nt: TGTGCCAGCAGCGTAGCAGCAGGGCTTGGGGAAAAACTGTTTTTT
cdr3_aa: CASSVAAGLGEKLFF

clone_size: once
v_call: TRBV11-2
d_call: .
j_call: TRBJ1-1
cdr3_nt: TGTGCCAGCAGCACGGACGGGTACACTGAAGCTTTCTTT
cdr3_aa: CASSTDGYTEAFF

clone_size: .
v_call: TRBV19
d_call: .
j_call: TRBJ2-7
cdr3_nt: TGTGCCAGTGGGCTTGGGGGCTCCTACGAGCAGTACTTC
cdr3_aa: CASGLGGSYEQYF

clone_size: .
v_call: TRBV27
d_call: TRBD2
j_call: TRBJ2-4
cdr3_nt: TGTGCCAGCAGTCCAGCGGGAGGGTCCAAAAACATTCAGTACTTC
cdr3_aa: CASSPAGGSKNIQYF

clone_size: .
v_call: TRBV5-4
d_call: TRBD2
j_call: TRBJ2-7
cdr3_nt: TGTGCCAGCAGCTCCGGACCAGGGGCTACTAGCGGGAGGCGGCCCTACGAGCAGTACTTC
cdr3_aa: CASSSGPGATSGRRPYEQYF

clone_size: .
v_call: TRBV4-1
d_call: .
j_call: TRBJ2-1
cdr3_nt: TGCGCCAGCAGCCAAGATCGTACTGGCAATGAGCAGTTCTTC
cdr3_aa: CASSQDRTGNEQFF

clone_size: .
v_call: TRBV6-4
d_call: .
j_call: TRBJ2-3
cdr3_nt: TGTGCCAGCAGTGGTCTTGATCATACGCAGTATTTT
cdr3_aa: CASSGLDHTQYF

clone_size: .
v_call: TRBV10-3
d_call: TRBD1
j_call: TRBJ2-7
cdr3_nt: TGTGCCATCAGTGGGACAGGGGGCGAGCAGTACTTC
cdr3_aa: CAISGTGGEQYF

clone_size: .
v_call: TRBV9
d_call: .
j_call: TRBJ1-3
cdr3_nt: TGTGCCAGCAGCGTAGGACAGACCTCTGGAAACACCATATATTTT
cdr3_aa: CASSVGQTSGNTIYF

clone_size: .
v_call: TRBV19
d_call: .
j_call: TRBJ2-3
cdr3_nt: TGTGCCAGTCGCGACGGCCTCTCCACAGATACGCAGTATTTT
cdr3_aa: CASRDGLSTDTQYF

clone_size: .
v_call: TRBV4-2
d_call: .
j_call: TRBJ2-1
cdr3_nt: TGTGCCAGCAGCCCCAAGAGCTCCTACAATGAGCAGTTCTTC
cdr3_aa: CASSPKSSYNEQFF

clone_size: .
v_call: TRBV7-9
d_call: .
j_call: TRBJ2-1
cdr3_nt: TGTGCCAGCAGCTTAGCGGGACCGACCTACAATGAGCAGTTCTTC
cdr3_aa: CASSLAGPTYNEQFF

clone_size: .
v_call: TRBV27
d_call: TRBD2
j_call: TRBJ2-2
cdr3_nt: TGTGCCAGCACCCACGAACGGACTAGCTCCGGGGAGCTGTTTTTT
cdr3_aa: CASTHERTSSGELFF

clone_size: .
v_call: TRBV4-1
d_call: .
j_call: TRBJ1-5
cdr3_nt: TGCGCCAGCAGCCAAGATCCCCGGGGTAATCAGCCCCAGCATTTT
cdr3_aa: CASSQDPRGNQPQHF

clone_size: .
v_call: TRBV7-6
d_call: .
j_call: TRBJ2-1
cdr3_nt: TGTGCCAGCAGCTTGCTACTAGCCACTAGCAATGAGCAGTTCTTC
cdr3_aa: CASSLLLATSNEQFF

clone_size: .
v_call: TRBV4-2
d_call: .
j_call: TRBJ2-1
cdr3_nt: TGTGCCAGCAGCCAGCACCCCATCGGACTTAACGCCTACAATGAGCAGTTCTTC
cdr3_aa: CASSQHPIGLNAYNEQFF

clone_size: .
v_call: TRBV9
d_call: .
j_call: TRBJ1-1
cdr3_nt: TGTGCCAGCAGCGTTTGGGGCGACACTGAAGCTTTCTTT
cdr3_aa: CASSVWGDTEAFF

clone_size: .
v_call: TRBV4-2
d_call: TRBD2
j_call: TRBJ2-7
cdr3_nt: TGTGCCAGCAGCCCAATGGGCGGGGGAAACTACGAGCAGTACTTC
cdr3_aa: CASSPMGGGNYEQYF

clone_size: .
v_call: TRBV5-6
d_call: TRBD1
j_call: TRBJ2-7
cdr3_nt: TGTGCCAGCAGCTCAGAAGGACAGGGTTCGTCCTACGAGCAGTACTTC
cdr3_aa: CASSSEGQGSSYEQYF

clone_size: .
v_call: TRBV11-3
d_call: .
j_call: TRBJ2-7
cdr3_nt: TGTGCCAGCAGCCCAACAGGAGGCGGGGAGCAGTACTTC
cdr3_aa: CASSPTGGGEQYF

clone_size: .
v_call: TRBV28
d_call: .
j_call: TRBJ2-7
cdr3_nt: TGTGCCAGCAGTTCAGACTACCGTCAAAATCTCTCCTACGAGCAGTACTTC
cdr3_aa: CASSSDYRQNLSYEQYF

clone_size: .
v_call: TRBV20-1
d_call: .
j_call: TRBJ2-7
cdr3_nt: TGCAGTGTCGATGGGTCCTACGAGCAGTACTTC
cdr3_aa: CSVDGSYEQYF

clone_size: .
v_call: TRBV29-1
d_call: .
j_call: TRBJ1-2
cdr3_nt: TGCAGCGTTGAGATAATGGTCGCTAGTAACTATGGCTACACCTTC
cdr3_aa: CSVEIMVASNYGYTF

clone_size: once
v_call: TRBV19
d_call: TRBD1
j_call: TRBJ2-7
cdr3_nt: TGTGCCAGTAGTATAACAGGGGGTGTTACCTACGAGCAGTACTTC
cdr3_aa: CASSITGGVTYEQYF

clone_size: .
v_call: TRBV6-5
d_call: .
j_call: TRBJ2-4
cdr3_nt: TGTGCCAGCAGTTACCCTTCAGGGTTCTCCAAAAACATTCAGTACTTC
cdr3_aa: CASSYPSGFSKNIQYF

clone_size: .
v_call: TRBV7-9
d_call: .
j_call: TRBJ1-4
cdr3_nt: TGTGCCAGCAGCCCCCCGGGTCGGGGGTCGGAAAAACTGTTTTTT
cdr3_aa: CASSPPGRGSEKLFF

clone_size: .
v_call: TRBV11-2
d_call: .
j_call: TRBJ1-1
cdr3_nt: TGTGCCAGCAGCTTGGGGGGTGAAGCTTTCTTT
cdr3_aa: CASSLGGEAFF

clone_size: .
v_call: TRBV28
d_call: .
j_call: TRBJ2-1
cdr3_nt: TGTGCCAGCAGTTTAGGCCCGGGCAATGAGCAGTTCTTC
cdr3_aa: CASSLGPGNEQFF

clone_size: few
v_call: TRBV27
d_call: .
j_call: TRBJ2-7
cdr3_nt: TGTGCCAGCAGTTTTGGGCTACAGTACGAGCAGTACTTC
cdr3_aa: CASSFGLQYEQYF

clone_size: .
v_call: TRBV28
d_call: .
j_call: TRBJ1-2
cdr3_nt: TGTGCCAGCAGTTTAGCAGGGGTTGATGGCTACACCTTC
cdr3_aa: CASSLAGVDGYTF

clone_size: once
v_call: TRBV19
d_call: TRBD2
j_call: TRBJ2-7
cdr3_nt: TGTGCCAGTAGTATAAGGACTAGCGGGATATACGAGCAGTACTTC
cdr3_aa: CASSIRTSGIYEQYF

clone_size: .
v_call: TRBV29-1
d_call: .
j_call: TRBJ2-1
cdr3_nt: TGCAGCGGAGAGTTCCTTAACAATGAGCAGTTCTTC
cdr3_aa: CSGEFLNNEQFF

clone_size: .
v_call: TRBV19
d_call: TRBD1
j_call: TRBJ2-7
cdr3_nt: TGTGCCAGTAGTCTAAGGGACAGGGGCGCCTACGAGCAGTACTTC
cdr3_aa: CASSLRDRGAYEQYF

clone_size: .
v_call: TRBV5-1
d_call: TRBD2
j_call: TRBJ2-4
cdr3_nt: TGCGCCAGCAGCTTGGTAGGGCTAGCGGACACCAAAAACATTCAGTACTTC
cdr3_aa: CASSLVGLADTKNIQYF

clone_size: .
v_call: TRBV28
d_call: .
j_call: TRBJ1-5
cdr3_nt: TGTGCCAGCAGTTCATCGACAGGCTGGCAGCCCCAGCATTTT
cdr3_aa: CASSSSTGWQPQHF

clone_size: .
v_call: TRBV14
d_call: .
j_call: TRBJ2-3
cdr3_nt: TGTGCCAGCAGCCAAGATTGGGCGGGAGATACGCAGTATTTT
cdr3_aa: CASSQDWAGDTQYF

clone_size: .
v_call: TRBV30
d_call: .
j_call: TRBJ2-5
cdr3_nt: TGTGCCTGGAGTGGACCCCCGCAGGGGGAGACCCAGTACTTC
cdr3_aa: CAWSGPPQGETQYF

clone_size: .
v_call: TRBV19
d_call: .
j_call: TRBJ1-4
cdr3_nt: TGTGCCAGCAACCCCGGGGTGACGGGGGAAAAACTGTTTTTT
cdr3_aa: CASNPGVTGEKLFF

clone_size: once
v_call: TRBV7-8
d_call: TRBD2
j_call: TRBJ2-7
cdr3_nt: TGTGCCAGCAGCTTTTCGACTAGCGGAGACTACGAGCAGTACTTC
cdr3_aa: CASSFSTSGDYEQYF

clone_size: .
v_call: TRBV27
d_call: .
j_call: TRBJ2-7
cdr3_nt: TGTGCCAGCAGTCTCCAACCAGGGACATCGGGATCCTACGAGCAGTACTTC
cdr3_aa: CASSLQPGTSGSYEQYF